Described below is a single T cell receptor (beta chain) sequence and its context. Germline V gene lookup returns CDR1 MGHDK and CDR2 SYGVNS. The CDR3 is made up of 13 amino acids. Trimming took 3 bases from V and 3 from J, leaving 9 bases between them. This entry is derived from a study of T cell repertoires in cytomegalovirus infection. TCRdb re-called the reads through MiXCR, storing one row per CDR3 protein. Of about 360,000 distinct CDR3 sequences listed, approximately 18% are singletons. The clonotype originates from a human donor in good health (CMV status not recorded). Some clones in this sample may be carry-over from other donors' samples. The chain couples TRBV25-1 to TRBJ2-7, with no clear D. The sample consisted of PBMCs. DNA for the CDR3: TGTGCCAGCAGTGACGGCCCCCGCTACGAGCAGTACTTC. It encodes CASSDGPRYEQYF.